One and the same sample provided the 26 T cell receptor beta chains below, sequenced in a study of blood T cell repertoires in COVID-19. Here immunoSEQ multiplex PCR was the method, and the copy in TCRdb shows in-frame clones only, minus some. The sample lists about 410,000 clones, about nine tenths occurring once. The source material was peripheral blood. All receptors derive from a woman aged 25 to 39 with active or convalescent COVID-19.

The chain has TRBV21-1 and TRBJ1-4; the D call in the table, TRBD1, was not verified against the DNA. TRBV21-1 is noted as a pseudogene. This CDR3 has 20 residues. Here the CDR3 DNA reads TGTGCCAGCAGCAAAGAAATGTACTCGGGACGGACAGCAACTAATGAAAAACTGTTTTTT. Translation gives CASSKEMYSGRTATNEKLFF.

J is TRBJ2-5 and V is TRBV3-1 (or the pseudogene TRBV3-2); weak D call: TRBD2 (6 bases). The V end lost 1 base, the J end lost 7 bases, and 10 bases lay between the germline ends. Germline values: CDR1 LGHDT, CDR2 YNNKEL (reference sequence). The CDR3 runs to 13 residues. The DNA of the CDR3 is TGTGCCAGCAGCCAAGGTCTGGAGGGGACCCAGTACTTC. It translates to CASSQGLEGTQYF.

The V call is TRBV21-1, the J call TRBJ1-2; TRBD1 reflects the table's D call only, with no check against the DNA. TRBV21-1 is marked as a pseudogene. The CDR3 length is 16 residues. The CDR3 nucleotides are TGTGCCAGCAGCAAGGGACAGGAGAAACTCAACTATGGCTACACCTTC. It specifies CASSKGQEKLNYGYTF.

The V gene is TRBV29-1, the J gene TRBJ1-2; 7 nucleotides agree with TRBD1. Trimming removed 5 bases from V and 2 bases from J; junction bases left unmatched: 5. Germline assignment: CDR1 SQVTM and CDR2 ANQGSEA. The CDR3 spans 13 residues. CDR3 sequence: CSVRKTGNYGYTF. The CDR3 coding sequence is TGCAGCGTTCGAAAGACAGGGAACTATGGCTACACCTTC.

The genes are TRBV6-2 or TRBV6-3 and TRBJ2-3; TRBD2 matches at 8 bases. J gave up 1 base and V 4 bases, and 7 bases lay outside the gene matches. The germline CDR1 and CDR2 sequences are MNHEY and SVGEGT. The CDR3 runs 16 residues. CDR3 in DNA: TGTGCCAGCAGTTGGGTTGCGGGAGGTGGCACAGATACGCAGTATTTT. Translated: CASSWVAGGGTDTQYF.

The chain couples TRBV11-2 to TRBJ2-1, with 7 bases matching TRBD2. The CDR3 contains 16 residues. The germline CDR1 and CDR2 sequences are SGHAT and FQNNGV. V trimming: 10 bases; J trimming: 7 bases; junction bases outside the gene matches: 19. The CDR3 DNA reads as TGTGCCAACCCCCCTTTCCGGGCGGGAGTTAAGAATGAGCAGTTCTTC. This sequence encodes CANPPFRAGVKNEQFF. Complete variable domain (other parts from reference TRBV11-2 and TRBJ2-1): EAGVAQSPRYKIIEKRQSVAFWCNPISGHATLYWYQQILGQGPKLLIQFQNNGVVDDSQLPKDRFSAERLKGVDSTLKIQPAKLEDSAVYLCANPPFRAGVKNEQFFGPGTRLTVL.

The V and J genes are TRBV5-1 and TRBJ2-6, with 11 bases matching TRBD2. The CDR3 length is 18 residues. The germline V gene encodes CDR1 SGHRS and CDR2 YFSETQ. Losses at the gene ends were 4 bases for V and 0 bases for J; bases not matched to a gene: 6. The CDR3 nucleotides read TGCGCCAGCAGCACCCGGACTAGCGGGCCCTCTGGGGCCAACGTCCTGACTTTC. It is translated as CASSTRTSGPSGANVLTF.

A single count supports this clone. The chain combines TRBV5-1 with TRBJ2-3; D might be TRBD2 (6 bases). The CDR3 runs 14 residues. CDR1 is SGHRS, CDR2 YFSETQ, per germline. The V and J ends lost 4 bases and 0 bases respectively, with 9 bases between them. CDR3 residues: CASSPGTSTDTQYF. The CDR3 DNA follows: TGCGCCAGCAGCCCCGGGACTAGCACAGATACGCAGTATTTT.

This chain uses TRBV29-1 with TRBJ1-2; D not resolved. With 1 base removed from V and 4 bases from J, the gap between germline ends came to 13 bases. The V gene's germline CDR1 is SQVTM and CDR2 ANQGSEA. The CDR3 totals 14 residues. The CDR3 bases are TGCAGCGTTGAAGCCGTTGGAGTACTCTATGGCTACACCTTC. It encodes CSVEAVGVLYGYTF.

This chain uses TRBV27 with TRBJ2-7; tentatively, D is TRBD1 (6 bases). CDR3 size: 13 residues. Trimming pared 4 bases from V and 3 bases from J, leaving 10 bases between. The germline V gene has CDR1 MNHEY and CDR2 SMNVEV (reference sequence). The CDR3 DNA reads TGTGCCAGCAGTTACCGGGACAACTACGAGCAGTACTTC. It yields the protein CASSYRDNYEQYF.

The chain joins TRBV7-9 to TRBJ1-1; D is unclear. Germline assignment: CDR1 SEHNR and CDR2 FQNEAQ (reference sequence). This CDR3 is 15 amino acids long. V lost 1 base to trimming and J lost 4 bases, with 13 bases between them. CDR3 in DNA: TGTGCCAGCAGCTTAGGGGTAGCTTTGGGCACTGAAGCTTTCTTT. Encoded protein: CASSLGVALGTEAFF.

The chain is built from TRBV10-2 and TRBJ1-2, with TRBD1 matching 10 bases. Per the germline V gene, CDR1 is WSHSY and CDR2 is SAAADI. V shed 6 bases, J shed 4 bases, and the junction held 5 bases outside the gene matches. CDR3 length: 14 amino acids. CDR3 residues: CASSGQGGTYGYTF. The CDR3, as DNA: TGCGCCAGCAGCGGACAGGGGGGAACCTATGGCTACACCTTC.

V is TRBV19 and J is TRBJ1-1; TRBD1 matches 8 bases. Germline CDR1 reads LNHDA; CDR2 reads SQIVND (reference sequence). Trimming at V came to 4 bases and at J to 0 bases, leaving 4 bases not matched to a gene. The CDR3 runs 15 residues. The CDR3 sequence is CASSRAQGVNTEAFF. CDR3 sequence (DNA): TGTGCCAGTAGTAGGGCACAGGGGGTGAACACTGAAGCTTTCTTT.

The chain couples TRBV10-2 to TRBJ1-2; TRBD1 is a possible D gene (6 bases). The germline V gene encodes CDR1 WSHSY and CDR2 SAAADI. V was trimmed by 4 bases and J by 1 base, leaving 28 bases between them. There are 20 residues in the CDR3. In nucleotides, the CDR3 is TGCGCCAGCAGTGCTCAAAACAGGGTTTCGTCCAACACTAATAACTATGGCTACACCTTC. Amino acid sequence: CASSAQNRVSSNTNNYGYTF.

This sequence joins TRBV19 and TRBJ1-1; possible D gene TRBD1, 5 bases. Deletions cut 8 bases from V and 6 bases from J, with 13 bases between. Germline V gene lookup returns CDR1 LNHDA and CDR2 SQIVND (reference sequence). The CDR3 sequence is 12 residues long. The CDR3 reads CASGAGRAEAFF. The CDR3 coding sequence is TGTGCCAGTGGGGCAGGGCGAGCTGAAGCTTTCTTT.

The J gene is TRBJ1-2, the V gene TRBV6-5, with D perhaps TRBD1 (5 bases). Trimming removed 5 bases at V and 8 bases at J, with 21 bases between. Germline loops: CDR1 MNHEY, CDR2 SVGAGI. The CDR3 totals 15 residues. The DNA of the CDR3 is TGTGCCAGCAGTAACTTCTTGTTAGGGGCGAAGGGCTACACCTTC. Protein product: CASSNFLLGAKGYTF.

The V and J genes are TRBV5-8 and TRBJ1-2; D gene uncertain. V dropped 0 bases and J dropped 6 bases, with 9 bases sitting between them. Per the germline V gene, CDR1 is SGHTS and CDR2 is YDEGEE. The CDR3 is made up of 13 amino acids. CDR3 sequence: CASSLGGYDGYTF. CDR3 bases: TGTGCCAGCAGCTTGGGAGGGTATGATGGCTACACCTTC.

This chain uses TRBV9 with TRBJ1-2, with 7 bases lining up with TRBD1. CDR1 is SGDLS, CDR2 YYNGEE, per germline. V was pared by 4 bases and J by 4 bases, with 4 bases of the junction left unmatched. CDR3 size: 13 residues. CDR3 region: CASSTTGLYGYTF. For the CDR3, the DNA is TGTGCCAGCAGCACGACAGGGCTCTATGGCTACACCTTC.

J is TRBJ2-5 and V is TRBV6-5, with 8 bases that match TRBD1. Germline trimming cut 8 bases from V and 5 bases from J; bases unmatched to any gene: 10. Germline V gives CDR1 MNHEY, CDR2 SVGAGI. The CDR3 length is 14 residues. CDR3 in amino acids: CASLGTGGTETQYF. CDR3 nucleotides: TGTGCCAGCCTCGGAACAGGGGGAACGGAGACCCAGTACTTC.

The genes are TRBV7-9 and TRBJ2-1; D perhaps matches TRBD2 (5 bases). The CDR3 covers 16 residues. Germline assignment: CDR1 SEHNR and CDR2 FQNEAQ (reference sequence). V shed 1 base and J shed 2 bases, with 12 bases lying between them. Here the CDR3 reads CASSLVEAGAYNEQFF. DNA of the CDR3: TGTGCCAGCAGCTTAGTGGAGGCAGGAGCCTACAATGAGCAGTTCTTC.

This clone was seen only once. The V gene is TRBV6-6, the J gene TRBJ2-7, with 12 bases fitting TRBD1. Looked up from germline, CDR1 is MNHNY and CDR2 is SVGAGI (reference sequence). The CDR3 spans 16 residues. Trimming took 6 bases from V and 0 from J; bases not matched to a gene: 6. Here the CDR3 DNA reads TGTGCCAGCAGCCACGGGGACAGGGGGCTCTCCTACGAGCAGTACTTC. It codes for CASSHGDRGLSYEQYF.

DNA of the CDR3: TGTGCCAGCAGTTACTCGGCTAGCGGGAACGAGCAGTACTTC. Amino acid sequence: CASSYSASGNEQYF. The chain has TRBV6-6 and TRBJ2-7; 9 bases match TRBD2. V lost 0 bases to trimming and J lost 5 bases; unmatched junction nucleotides: 2. This CDR3 has 14 amino acids. In germline, CDR1 is MNHNY, CDR2 SVGAGI (reference sequence).

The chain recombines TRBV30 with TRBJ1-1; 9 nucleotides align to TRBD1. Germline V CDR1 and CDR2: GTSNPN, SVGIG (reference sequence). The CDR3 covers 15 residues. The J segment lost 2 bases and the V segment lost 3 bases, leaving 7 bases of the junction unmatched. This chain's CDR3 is CAWRGQGTPNTEAFF. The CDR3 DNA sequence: TGTGCCTGGAGAGGACAGGGGACTCCCAACACTGAAGCTTTCTTT.

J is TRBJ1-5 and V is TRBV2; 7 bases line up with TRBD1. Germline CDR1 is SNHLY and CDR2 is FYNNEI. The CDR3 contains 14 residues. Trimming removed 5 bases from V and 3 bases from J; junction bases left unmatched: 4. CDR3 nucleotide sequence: TGTGCCAGCAGTCTGGGACAGAACAATCAGCCCCAGCATTTT. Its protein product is CASSLGQNNQPQHF.

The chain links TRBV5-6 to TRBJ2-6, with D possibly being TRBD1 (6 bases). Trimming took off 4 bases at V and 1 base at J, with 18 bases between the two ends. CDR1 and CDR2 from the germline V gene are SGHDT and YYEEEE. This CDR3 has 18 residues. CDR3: CASSLGIGQYSGANVLTF. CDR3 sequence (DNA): TGTGCCAGCAGCCTGGGGATCGGACAGTATTCTGGGGCCAACGTCCTGACTTTC.

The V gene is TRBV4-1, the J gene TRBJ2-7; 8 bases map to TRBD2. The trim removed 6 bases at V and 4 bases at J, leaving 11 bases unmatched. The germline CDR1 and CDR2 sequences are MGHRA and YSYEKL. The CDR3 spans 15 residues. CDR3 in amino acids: CASRRVGGARYEQYF. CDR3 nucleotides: TGCGCCAGCAGAAGGGTCGGGGGGGCGAGGTACGAGCAGTACTTC.